The rows below give T cell receptor beta chains drawn from one sample of a study of blood T cell repertoires in COVID-19. Assay: immunoSEQ multiplex PCR; the TCRdb copy retains only in-frame clones and omits some. This sample has about 180,000 clones; roughly 81% occur once, and the top ten carry over 9.5%. The specimen was peripheral blood. Receptors originate from a woman older than 75 with COVID-19, enrolled during active disease. Both conserved end residues are part of each CDR3. A D gene is named only where the DNA matches it firmly. Size values are once, few and many counts, or a class for expanded clones, and some rows have none.

TRBV7-6	NA	TRBJ2-7	NA	CASSPFTGKTYEQYF	TGTGCCAGCAGCCCTTTTACAGGGAAGACCTACGAGCAGTACTTC
TRBV4-2	TRBD2	TRBJ2-3	few	CASSPFAGGTDTQYF	TGTGCCAGCAGCCCGTTTGCGGGGGGGACAGATACGCAGTATTTT
TRBV3-1/TRBV3-2	TRBD2	TRBJ2-1	once	CASRLAGATNEQFF	TGTGCCAGCAGACTAGCGGGAGCCACAAATGAGCAGTTCTTC
TRBV5-5	NA	TRBJ1-1	NA	CASSFGSEAFF	TGTGCCAGCAGCTTCGGTTCTGAAGCTTTCTTT
TRBV7-9	TRBD1	TRBJ1-2	few	CASSFTGGAGGYTF	TGTGCCAGCAGCTTTACAGGGGGCGCCGGAGGCTACACCTTC
TRBV18	TRBD1	TRBJ1-1	once	CASSPQGATEAFF	TGTGCCAGCTCACCGCAGGGGGCCACTGAAGCTTTCTTT
TRBV6-1	TRBD1	TRBJ2-7	NA	CASSEGRTGLSYEQYF	TGTGCCAGCAGTGAGGGTAGGACAGGCCTATCATACGAGCAGTACTTC
TRBV7-9	TRBD2	TRBJ2-1	NA	CASTPYSGGAHEQFF	TGTGCCAGCACCCCGTATAGCGGGGGGGCACATGAGCAGTTCTTC
TRBV24-1	TRBD1	TRBJ2-7	NA	CATSSGQGPGEQYF	TGTGCCACCAGTTCCGGACAGGGGCCGGGCGAGCAGTACTTC
TRBV5-1	NA	TRBJ2-1	once	CASRRTDYNEQFF	TGCGCCAGCAGAAGGACAGACTACAATGAGCAGTTCTTC
TRBV19	NA	TRBJ1-1	NA	CASINGRGTEAFF	TGTGCCAGTATCAACGGTAGGGGCACTGAAGCTTTCTTT
TRBV4-3	NA	TRBJ1-3	NA	CASSQGTGGSGNTIYF	TGCGCCAGCAGCCAAGGAACGGGAGGATCTGGAAACACCATATATTTT
TRBV5-1	TRBD2	TRBJ2-7	NA	CASSVAGDSYEQYF	TGCGCCAGCAGCGTAGCGGGGGACTCCTACGAGCAGTACTTC
TRBV28	TRBD1	TRBJ2-7	NA	CASRGTGGWGEQYF	TGTGCCAGCAGGGGGACAGGGGGATGGGGCGAGCAGTACTTC
TRBV7-6	TRBD2	TRBJ2-2	NA	CASSPEWGLAGVGTGELFF	TGTGCCAGCAGCCCCGAATGGGGGCTAGCGGGAGTTGGAACCGGGGAGCTGTTTTTT
TRBV2	NA	TRBJ1-2	NA	CASSDSGAFRGYTF	TGTGCCAGCAGTGACAGCGGGGCCTTTCGCGGCTACACCTTC
TRBV12-3/TRBV12-4	NA	TRBJ1-2	once	CASSFKRVGGYTF	TGTGCCAGCAGTTTTAAGAGGGTGGGAGGCTACACCTTC
TRBV6-2/TRBV6-3	TRBD2	TRBJ2-5	once	CASSYRLAGWETQYF	TGTGCCAGCAGTTACCGACTAGCGGGTTGGGAGACCCAGTACTTC
TRBV9	NA	TRBJ1-1	NA	CASSVGGRTEAFF	TGTGCCAGCAGCGTAGGGGGGCGGACTGAAGCTTTCTTT
TRBV5-1	NA	TRBJ1-2	NA	CASSPMTGGYGYTF	TGCGCCAGCAGCCCGATGACAGGTGGTTATGGCTACACCTTC
TRBV7-9	NA	TRBJ1-1	NA	CASSHLREVAFF	TGTGCCAGCAGCCACTTGAGGGAGGTGGCTTTCTTT
TRBV5-6	NA	TRBJ2-7	NA	CASSTDRSYEQYF	TGTGCCAGCAGCACGGACAGAAGTTACGAGCAGTACTTC
TRBV19	NA	TRBJ1-2	NA	CASTRGGWEDGYTF	TGTGCCAGTACCCGTGGAGGGTGGGAGGATGGCTACACCTTC
TRBV28	TRBD1	TRBJ1-5	once	CASDRGNQPQHF	TGTGCCAGCGACAGGGGCAATCAGCCCCAGCATTTT
TRBV9	TRBD2	TRBJ2-3	few	CASTTSGVVADTQYF	TGTGCCAGCACCACTAGCGGGGTAGTTGCAGATACGCAGTATTTT
TRBV12-3/TRBV12-4	NA	TRBJ1-5	NA	CASSFVGDQPQHF	TGTGCCAGCAGTTTTGTGGGAGATCAGCCCCAGCATTTT
TRBV9	NA	TRBJ1-2	NA	CASSTGHPGIDGYTF	TGTGCCAGCAGCACGGGACACCCGGGGATTGATGGCTACACCTTC
TRBV6-2/TRBV6-3	NA	TRBJ1-5	NA	CASSYVPRVLPPGQPQHF	TGTGCCAGCAGTTACGTCCCCAGGGTCCTCCCCCCTGGCCAGCCCCAGCATTTT
TRBV15	NA	TRBJ2-1	NA	CATSRDLAVVNEQFF	TGTGCCACCAGCAGAGATTTAGCGGTAGTTAATGAGCAGTTCTTC
TRBV10-3	TRBD1	TRBJ2-2	NA	CAISEVQGDGELFF	TGTGCCATCAGTGAGGTACAGGGGGACGGGGAGCTGTTTTTT
TRBV27	TRBD1	TRBJ2-5	few	CASRRQGARETQYF	TGTGCCAGCAGAAGACAGGGGGCTCGGGAGACCCAGTACTTC
TRBV7-9	TRBD2	TRBJ2-3	NA	CASSFPLGSGSPDTQYF	TGTGCCAGCAGCTTCCCCCTGGGTAGCGGGAGTCCAGATACGCAGTATTTT
TRBV15	NA	TRBJ2-1	NA	CATEVGGSYNEQFF	TGTGCCACCGAGGTCGGGGGCTCCTACAATGAGCAGTTCTTC
TRBV27	NA	TRBJ2-7	NA	CASSRQGGPYEQYF	TGTGCCAGCAGTCGACAGGGAGGTCCCTACGAGCAGTACTTC
TRBV6-1	NA	TRBJ2-7	NA	CASSVGHGSIPYEQYF	TGTGCCAGCAGTGTGGGGCACGGATCCATCCCCTACGAGCAGTACTTC
TRBV28	TRBD1	TRBJ2-1	NA	CATLKTGGYNEQFF	TGTGCCACATTGAAGACAGGGGGCTACAATGAGCAGTTCTTC
TRBV4-2	TRBD2	TRBJ2-2	few	CASSQPGTSGHRELFF	TGTGCCAGCAGCCAACCGGGGACTAGCGGACACCGGGAGCTGTTTTTT
TRBV6-1	TRBD2	TRBJ2-3	NA	CASSEYAGGLYTDTQYF	TGTGCCAGCAGTGAGTATGCGGGAGGGCTCTACACAGATACGCAGTATTTT
TRBV7-8	TRBD1	TRBJ2-2	NA	CASSPRTGDGELFF	TGTGCCAGCAGCCCGCGGACAGGGGACGGGGAGCTGTTTTTT
TRBV24-1	TRBD2	TRBJ2-1	NA	CATSDPRGDEQFF	TGTGCCACCAGTGACCCGCGGGGGGATGAGCAGTTCTTC
TRBV6-5	NA	TRBJ2-1	once	CASSLDRNNEQFF	TGTGCCAGCAGTTTGGACAGAAACAATGAGCAGTTCTTC